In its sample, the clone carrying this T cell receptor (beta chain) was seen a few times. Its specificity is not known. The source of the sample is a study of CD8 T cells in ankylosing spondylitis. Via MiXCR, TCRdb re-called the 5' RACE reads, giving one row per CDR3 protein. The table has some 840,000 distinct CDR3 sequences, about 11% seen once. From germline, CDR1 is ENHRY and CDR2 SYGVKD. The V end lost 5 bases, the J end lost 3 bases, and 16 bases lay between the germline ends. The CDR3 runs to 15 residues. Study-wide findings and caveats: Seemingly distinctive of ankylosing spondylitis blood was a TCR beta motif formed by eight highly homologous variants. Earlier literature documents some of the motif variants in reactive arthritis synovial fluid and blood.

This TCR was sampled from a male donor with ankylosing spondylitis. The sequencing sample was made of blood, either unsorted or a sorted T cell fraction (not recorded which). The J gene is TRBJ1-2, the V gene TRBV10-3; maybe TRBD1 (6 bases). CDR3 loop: CAISSVGGYDYGYTF. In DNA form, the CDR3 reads TGTGCCATCAGTTCCGTGGGGGGCTACGACTATGGCTACACCTTC.